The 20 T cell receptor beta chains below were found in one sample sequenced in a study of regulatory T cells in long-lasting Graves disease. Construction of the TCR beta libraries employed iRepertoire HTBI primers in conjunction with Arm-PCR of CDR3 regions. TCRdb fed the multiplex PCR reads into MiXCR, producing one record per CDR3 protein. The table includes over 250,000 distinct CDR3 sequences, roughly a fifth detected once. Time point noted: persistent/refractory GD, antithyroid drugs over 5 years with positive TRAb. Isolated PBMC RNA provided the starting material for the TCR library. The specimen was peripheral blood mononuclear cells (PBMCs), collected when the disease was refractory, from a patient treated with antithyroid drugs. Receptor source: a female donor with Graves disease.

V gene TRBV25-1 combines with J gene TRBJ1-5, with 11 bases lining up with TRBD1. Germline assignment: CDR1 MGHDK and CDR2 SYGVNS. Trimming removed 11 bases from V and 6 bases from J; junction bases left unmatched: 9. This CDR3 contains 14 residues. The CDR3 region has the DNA TGTGCCTCCAGTGAGGGACAGGGGGTTCAGCCCCAGCATTTT. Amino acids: CASSEGQGVQPQHF.

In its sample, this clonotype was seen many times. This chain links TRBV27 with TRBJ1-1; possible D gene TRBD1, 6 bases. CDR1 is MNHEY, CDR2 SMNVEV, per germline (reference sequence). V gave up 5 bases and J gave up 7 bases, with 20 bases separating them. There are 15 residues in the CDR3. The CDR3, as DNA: TGTGCCAGCAGTAAATCGACAGGAATAAATGATGAAGCTTTCTTT. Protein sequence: CASSKSTGINDEAFF.

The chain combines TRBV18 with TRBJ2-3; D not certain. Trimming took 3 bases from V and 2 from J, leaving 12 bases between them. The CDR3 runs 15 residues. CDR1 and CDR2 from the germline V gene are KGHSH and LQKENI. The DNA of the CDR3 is TGTGCCAGCTCACCGAACACCCCTCTCACAGATACGCAGTATTTT. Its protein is CASSPNTPLTDTQYF.

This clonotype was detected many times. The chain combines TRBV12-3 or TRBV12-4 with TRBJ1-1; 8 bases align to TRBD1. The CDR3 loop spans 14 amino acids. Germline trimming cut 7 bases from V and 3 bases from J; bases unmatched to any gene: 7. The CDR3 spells CASTRTGLDTEAFF. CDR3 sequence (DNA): TGTGCCAGCACCAGGACAGGGTTGGACACTGAAGCTTTCTTT.

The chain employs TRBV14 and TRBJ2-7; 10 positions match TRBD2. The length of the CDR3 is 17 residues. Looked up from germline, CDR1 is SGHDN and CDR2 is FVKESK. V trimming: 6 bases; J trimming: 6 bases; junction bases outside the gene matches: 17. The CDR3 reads CASSTARPPGLAFEQYF. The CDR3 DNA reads TGTGCCAGCAGTACAGCCCGGCCGCCGGGACTAGCGTTCGAGCAGTACTTC.

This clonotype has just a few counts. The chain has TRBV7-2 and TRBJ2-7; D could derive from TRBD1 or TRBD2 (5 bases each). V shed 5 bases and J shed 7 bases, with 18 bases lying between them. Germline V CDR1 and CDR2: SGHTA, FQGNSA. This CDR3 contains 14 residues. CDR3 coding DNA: TGTGCCAGCAGCCTTTCGACGGGGACGGTGGAGCAGTACTTC. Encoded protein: CASSLSTGTVEQYF.

Written as DNA, the CDR3 is TGCAGTGCTAGAATTGGCGGGAGTGCGTTGGGAGATACGCAGTATTTT. Protein sequence: CSARIGGSALGDTQYF. V usage is TRBV20-1 and J usage is TRBJ2-3; 7 bases align to TRBD2. The germline gives CDR1 DFQATT, CDR2 SNEGSKA (reference sequence). The CDR3 has 16 residues. Trimming cost V 2 bases and J 5 bases; bases outside gene matches: 13.

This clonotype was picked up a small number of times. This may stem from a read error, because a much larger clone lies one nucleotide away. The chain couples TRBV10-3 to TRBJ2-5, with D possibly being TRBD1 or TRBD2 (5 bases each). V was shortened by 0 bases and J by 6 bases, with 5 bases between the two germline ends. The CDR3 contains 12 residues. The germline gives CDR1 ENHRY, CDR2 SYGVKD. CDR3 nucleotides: TGTGCCATCAGTGAGTCGGGACAGACCCAGTACTTC. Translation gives CAISESGQTQYF.

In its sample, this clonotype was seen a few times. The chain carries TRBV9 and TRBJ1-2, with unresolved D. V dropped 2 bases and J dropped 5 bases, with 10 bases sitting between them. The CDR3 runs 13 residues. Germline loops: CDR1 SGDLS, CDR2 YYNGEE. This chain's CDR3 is CASSVGSGYGYTF. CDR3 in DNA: TGTGCCAGCAGCGTTGGCAGCGGGTATGGCTACACCTTC.

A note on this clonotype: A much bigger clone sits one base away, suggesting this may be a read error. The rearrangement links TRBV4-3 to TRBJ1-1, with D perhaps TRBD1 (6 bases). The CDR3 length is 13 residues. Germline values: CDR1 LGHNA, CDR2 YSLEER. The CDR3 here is CASSQYRDTEALF. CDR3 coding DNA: TGCGCCAGCAGCCAATACAGGGACACTGAAGCTCTCTTT.

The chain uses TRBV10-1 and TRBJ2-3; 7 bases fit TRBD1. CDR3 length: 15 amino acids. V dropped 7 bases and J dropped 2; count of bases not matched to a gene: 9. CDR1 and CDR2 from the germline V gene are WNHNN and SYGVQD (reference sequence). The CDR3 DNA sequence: TGCGCCAGCACACCCCGCAGGGGGTTCACAGATACGCAGTATTTT. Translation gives CASTPRRGFTDTQYF.

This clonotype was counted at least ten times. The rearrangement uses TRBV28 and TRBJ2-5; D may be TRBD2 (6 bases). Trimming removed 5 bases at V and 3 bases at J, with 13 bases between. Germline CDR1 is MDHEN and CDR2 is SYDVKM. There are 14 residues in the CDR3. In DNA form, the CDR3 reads TGTGCCAGCAGTGTGGGACTGCAGAAAGAGACCCAGTACTTC. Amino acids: CASSVGLQKETQYF.

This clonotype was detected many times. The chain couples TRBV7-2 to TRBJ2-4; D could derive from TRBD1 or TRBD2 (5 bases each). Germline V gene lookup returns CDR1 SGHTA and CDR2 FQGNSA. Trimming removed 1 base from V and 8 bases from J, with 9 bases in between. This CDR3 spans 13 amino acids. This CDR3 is CASSLVLGDIQYF. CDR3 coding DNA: TGTGCCAGCAGCTTAGTCTTGGGGGACATTCAGTACTTC. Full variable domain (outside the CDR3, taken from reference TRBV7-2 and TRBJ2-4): GAGVSQSPSNKVTEKGKDVELRCDPISGHTALYWYRQSLGQGLEFLIYFQGNSAPDKSGLPSDRFSAERTGGSVSTLTIQRTQQEDSAVYLCASSLVLGDIQYFGAGTRLSVL.

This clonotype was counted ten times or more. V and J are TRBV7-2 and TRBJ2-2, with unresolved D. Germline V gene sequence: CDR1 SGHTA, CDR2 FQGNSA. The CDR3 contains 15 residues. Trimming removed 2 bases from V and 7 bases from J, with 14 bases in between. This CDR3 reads CASSLHGPGNGELFF. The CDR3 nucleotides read TGTGCCAGCAGCTTACACGGACCTGGTAACGGGGAGCTGTTTTTT.

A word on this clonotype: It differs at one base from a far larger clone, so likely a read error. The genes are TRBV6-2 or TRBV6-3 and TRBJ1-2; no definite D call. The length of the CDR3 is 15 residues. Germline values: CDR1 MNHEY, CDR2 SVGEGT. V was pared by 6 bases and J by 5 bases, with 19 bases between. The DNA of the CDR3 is TGTGCCAGCAGCCCTACGCGGTCAGCGTCGTATGGCTACACCTTC. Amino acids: CASSPTRSASYGYTF.

CDR3 loop: CASSWPGGSNEKLFF. As DNA, the CDR3 is TGTGCCAGCAGTTGGCCGGGCGGCTCTAATGAAAAACTGTTTTTT. The J gene is TRBJ1-4, the V gene TRBV6-2 or TRBV6-3; D gene ambiguous. Germline V gene lookup returns CDR1 MNHEY and CDR2 SVGEGT. This CDR3 has 15 amino acids. V shed 4 bases and J shed 3 bases, with 12 bases lying between them.

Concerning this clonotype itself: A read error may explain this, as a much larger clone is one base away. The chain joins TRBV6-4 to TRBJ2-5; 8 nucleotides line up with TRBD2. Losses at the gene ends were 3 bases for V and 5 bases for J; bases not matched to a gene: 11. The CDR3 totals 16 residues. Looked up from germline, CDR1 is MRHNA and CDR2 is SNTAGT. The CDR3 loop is CASSESDSGKMETQYF. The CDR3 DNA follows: TGTGCCAGCAGTGAGTCCGATAGCGGGAAGATGGAGACCCAGTACTTC.

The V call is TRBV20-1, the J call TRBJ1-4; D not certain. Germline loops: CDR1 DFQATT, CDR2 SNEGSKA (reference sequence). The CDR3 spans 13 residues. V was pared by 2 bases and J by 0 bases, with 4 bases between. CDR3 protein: CSARKSTNEKLFF. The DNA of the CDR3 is TGCAGTGCTAGAAAGTCAACTAATGAAAAACTGTTTTTT.

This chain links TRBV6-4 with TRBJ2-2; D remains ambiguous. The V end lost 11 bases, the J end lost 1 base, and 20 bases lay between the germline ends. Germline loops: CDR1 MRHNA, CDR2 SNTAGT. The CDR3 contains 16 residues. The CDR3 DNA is TGTGCCTGCTCAACCGCGGCAGCTTTGAACACCGGGGAGCTGTTTTTT. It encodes CACSTAAALNTGELFF.

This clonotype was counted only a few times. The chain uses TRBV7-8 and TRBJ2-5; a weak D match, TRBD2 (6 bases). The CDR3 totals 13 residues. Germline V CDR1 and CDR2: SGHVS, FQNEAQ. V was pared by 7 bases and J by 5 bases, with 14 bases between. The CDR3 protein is CASTHRERETQYF. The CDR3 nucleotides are TGTGCCAGCACCCACCGGGAGAGGGAGACCCAGTACTTC.